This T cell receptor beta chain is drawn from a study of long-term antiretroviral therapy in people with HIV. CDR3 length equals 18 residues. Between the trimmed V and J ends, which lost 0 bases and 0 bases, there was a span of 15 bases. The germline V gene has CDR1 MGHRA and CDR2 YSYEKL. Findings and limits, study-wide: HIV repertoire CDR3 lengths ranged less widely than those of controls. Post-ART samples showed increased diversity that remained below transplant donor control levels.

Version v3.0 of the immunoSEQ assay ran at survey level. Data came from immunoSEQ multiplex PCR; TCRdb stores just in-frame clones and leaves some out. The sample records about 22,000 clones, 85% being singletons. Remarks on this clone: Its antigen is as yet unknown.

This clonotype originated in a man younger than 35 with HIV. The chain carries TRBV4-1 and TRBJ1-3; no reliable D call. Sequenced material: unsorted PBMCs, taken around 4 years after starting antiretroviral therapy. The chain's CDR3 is CASSQDGGFGFSGNTIYF. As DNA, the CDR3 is TGCGCCAGCAGCCAAGATGGAGGGTTCGGTTTCTCTGGAAACACCATATATTTT.